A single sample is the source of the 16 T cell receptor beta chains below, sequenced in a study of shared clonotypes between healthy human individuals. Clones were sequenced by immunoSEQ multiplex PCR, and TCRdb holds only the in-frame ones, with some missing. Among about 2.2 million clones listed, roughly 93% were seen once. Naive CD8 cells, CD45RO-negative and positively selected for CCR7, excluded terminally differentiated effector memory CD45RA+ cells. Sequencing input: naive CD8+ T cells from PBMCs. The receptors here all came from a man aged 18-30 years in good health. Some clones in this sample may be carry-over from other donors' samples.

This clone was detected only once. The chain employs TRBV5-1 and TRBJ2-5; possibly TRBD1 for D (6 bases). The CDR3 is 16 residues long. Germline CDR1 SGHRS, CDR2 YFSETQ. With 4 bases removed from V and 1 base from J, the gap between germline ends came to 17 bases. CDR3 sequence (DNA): TGCGCCAGCAGCGAAGACAGGCCCATCTTCCAAGAGACCCAGTACTTC. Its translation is CASSEDRPIFQETQYF.

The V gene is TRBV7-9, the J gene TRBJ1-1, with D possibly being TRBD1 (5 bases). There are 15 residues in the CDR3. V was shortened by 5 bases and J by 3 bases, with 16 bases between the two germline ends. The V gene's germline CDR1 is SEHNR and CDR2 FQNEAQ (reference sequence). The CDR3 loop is CASSPGGTGYTEAFF. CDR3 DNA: TGTGCCAGCAGCCCCGGCGGGACGGGATACACTGAAGCTTTCTTT.

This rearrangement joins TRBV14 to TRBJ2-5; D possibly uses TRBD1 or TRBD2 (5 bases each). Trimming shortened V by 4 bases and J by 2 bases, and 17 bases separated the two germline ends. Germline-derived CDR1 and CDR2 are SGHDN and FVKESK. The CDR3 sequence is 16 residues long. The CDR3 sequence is CASSPGPRGLQETQYF. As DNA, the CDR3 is TGTGCCAGCAGCCCGGGACCGAGGGGCCTACAAGAGACCCAGTACTTC.

DNA of the CDR3: TGTGCCAGCGACCCAGGGCGATCCGGCACAGATACGCAGTATTTT. Translating it yields CASDPGRSGTDTQYF. V and J are TRBV2 and TRBJ2-3, with a possible D match to TRBD1 (5 bases). Germline values: CDR1 SNHLY, CDR2 FYNNEI. CDR3 length: 15 residues. V lost 8 bases and J lost 1, with 16 bases in between.

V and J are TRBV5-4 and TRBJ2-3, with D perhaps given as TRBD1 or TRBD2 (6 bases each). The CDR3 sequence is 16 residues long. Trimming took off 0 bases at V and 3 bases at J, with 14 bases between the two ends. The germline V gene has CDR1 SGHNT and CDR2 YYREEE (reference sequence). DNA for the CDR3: TGTGCCAGCAGCTTGGCCGTCGGGGGCGCGACAGATACGCAGTATTTT. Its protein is CASSLAVGGATDTQYF.

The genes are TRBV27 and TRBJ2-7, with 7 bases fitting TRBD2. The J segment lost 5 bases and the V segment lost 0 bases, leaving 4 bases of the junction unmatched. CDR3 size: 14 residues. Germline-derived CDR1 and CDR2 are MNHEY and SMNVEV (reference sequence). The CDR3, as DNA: TGTGCCAGCAGTTTATCGGGTAGCGGGCACGAGCAGTACTTC. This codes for CASSLSGSGHEQYF.

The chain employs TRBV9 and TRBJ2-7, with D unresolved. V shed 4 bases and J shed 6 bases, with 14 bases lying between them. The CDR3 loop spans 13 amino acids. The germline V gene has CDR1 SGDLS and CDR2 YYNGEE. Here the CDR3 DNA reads TGTGCCAGCAGCATACGGGTTACGGGCGAGCAGTACTTC. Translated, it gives CASSIRVTGEQYF.

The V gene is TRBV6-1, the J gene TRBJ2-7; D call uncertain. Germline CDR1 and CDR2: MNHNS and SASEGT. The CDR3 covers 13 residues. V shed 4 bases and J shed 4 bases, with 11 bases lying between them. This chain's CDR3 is CASSAPTRYEQYF. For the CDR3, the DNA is TGTGCCAGCAGTGCCCCGACAAGATACGAGCAGTACTTC.

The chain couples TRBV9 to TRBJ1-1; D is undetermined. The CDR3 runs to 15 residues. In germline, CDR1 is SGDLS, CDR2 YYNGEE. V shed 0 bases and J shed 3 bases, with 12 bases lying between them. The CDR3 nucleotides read TGTGCCAGCAGCGTAGGAATAGGCCCGGACACTGAAGCTTTCTTT. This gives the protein CASSVGIGPDTEAFF. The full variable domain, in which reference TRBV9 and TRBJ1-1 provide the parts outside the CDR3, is DSGVTQTPKHLITATGQRVTLRCSPRSGDLSVYWYQQSLDQGLQFLIQYYNGEERAKGNILERFSAQQFPDLHSELNLSSLELGDSALYFCASSVGIGPDTEAFFGQGTRLTVV.

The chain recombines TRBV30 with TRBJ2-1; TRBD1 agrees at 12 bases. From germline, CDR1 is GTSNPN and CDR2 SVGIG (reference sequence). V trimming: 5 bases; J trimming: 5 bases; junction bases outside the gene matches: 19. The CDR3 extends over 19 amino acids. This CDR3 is CAWGIPGQGAMLLDNEQFF. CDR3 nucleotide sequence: TGTGCCTGGGGCATCCCGGGACAGGGGGCGATGTTACTGGACAATGAGCAGTTCTTC.

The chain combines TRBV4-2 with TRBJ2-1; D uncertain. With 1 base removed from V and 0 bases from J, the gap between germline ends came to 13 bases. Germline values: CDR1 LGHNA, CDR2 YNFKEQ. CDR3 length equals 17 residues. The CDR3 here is CASSQVTGPRSYNEQFF. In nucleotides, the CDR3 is TGTGCCAGCAGCCAAGTTACGGGTCCCCGCTCCTACAATGAGCAGTTCTTC.

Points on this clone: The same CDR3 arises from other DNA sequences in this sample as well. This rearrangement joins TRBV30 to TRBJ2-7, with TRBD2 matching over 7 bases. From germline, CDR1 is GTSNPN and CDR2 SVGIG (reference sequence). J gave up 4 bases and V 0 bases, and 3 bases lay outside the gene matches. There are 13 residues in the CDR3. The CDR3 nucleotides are TGTGCCTGGAGTGTCTTAGCGGGTTACGAGCAGTACTTC. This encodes CAWSVLAGYEQYF.

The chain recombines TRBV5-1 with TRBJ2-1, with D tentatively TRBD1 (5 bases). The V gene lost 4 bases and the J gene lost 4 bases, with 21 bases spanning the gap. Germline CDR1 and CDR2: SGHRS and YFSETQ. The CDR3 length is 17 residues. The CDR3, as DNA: TGCGCCAGCAGCCCCTTAGGGGTAGCCGATACTTACAATGAGCAGTTCTTC. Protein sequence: CASSPLGVADTYNEQFF.

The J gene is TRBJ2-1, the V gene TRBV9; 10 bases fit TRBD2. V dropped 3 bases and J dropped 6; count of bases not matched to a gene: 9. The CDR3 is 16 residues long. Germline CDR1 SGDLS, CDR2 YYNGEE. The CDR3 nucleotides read TGTGCCAGCAGCGCCTTTCCTAGCGGGGGTCTCAATGAGCAGTTCTTC. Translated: CASSAFPSGGLNEQFF.

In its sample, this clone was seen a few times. CDR3 sequence (DNA): TGTGCCAGCAGCTTAGATGGGGAGATCAACACTGAAGCTTTCTTT. Protein sequence: CASSLDGEINTEAFF. The chain has TRBV7-2 and TRBJ1-1; D remains ambiguous. V shed 1 base and J shed 2 bases, with 11 bases lying between them. The CDR3 has 15 residues. Looked up from germline, CDR1 is SGHTA and CDR2 is FQGNSA.

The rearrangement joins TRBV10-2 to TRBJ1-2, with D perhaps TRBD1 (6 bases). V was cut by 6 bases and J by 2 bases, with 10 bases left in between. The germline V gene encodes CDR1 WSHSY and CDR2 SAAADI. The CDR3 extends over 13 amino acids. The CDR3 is CASRSGQNYGYTF. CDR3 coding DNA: TGCGCCAGCAGGTCGGGACAAAACTATGGCTACACCTTC.